Each of the 10 T cell receptor beta chains below was sequenced from the same sample in a study of T-cell memory formation after mild COVID-19. TCRdb re-analysed the 5' RACE reads in MiXCR, keeping a single row per CDR3 protein. The sample has 170,000 or so distinct CDR3 sequences, over 20% seen once. What was sequenced was PBMCs or a T cell subset sorted from them (not recorded which). The receptors come from an adult woman who had mild COVID-19 (a few samples of this study predate the infection). Cell type and time point are not known.

This clonotype has more than one count but fewer than ten. The genes are TRBV7-6 and TRBJ2-1; D remains unclear. Looked up from germline, CDR1 is SGHVS and CDR2 is FNYEAQ. The CDR3 totals 13 residues. The V end was cut by 5 bases, the J end by 5 bases, with 10 bases between. The CDR3 sequence is CASSTARDNEQFF. DNA of the CDR3: TGTGCCAGCAGCACTGCTAGAGACAATGAGCAGTTCTTC.

The gene calls are TRBV27 and TRBJ1-1; D gene unclear. V gave up 6 bases and J gave up 4 bases, with 12 bases separating them. The length of the CDR3 is 13 residues. Germline V gene data show CDR1 as MNHEY and CDR2 as SMNVEV (reference sequence). CDR3 region: CASRRSSGTEAFF. In DNA, the CDR3 is TGTGCCAGCAGACGATCCTCGGGCACTGAAGCTTTCTTT.

The chain recombines TRBV7-6 with TRBJ2-7; D possibly corresponds to TRBD1 (6 bases). CDR3 length: 14 residues. The V and J ends lost 5 bases and 3 bases respectively, with 14 bases between them. CDR1 SGHVS and CDR2 FNYEAQ come from the germline V gene. The CDR3 DNA sequence: TGTGCCAGCAGCCGCCCCGACAGGAGCTACGAGCAGTACTTC. It specifies CASSRPDRSYEQYF.

This clonotype has only a few counts. The chain has TRBV7-2 and TRBJ1-6, with D possibly TRBD1 on 6 matching bases. The CDR3 consists of 15 residues. Per the germline V gene, CDR1 is SGHTA and CDR2 is FQGNSA. V was cut by 4 bases and J by 9 bases, with 16 bases left in between. Here the CDR3 DNA reads TGTGCCAGCAGCTCACCCGGGTTACAGGGTTCACCCCTCCACTTT. The encoded protein is CASSSPGLQGSPLHF. Full variable domain (outside the CDR3, taken from reference TRBV7-2 and TRBJ1-6): GAGVSQSPSNKVTEKGKDVELRCDPISGHTALYWYRQSLGQGLEFLIYFQGNSAPDKSGLPSDRFSAERTGGSVSTLTIQRTQQEDSAVYLCASSSPGLQGSPLHFGNGTRLTVT.

V gene TRBV6-5 combines with J gene TRBJ2-7; D may correspond to TRBD1 or TRBD2 (5 bases each). Germline V gene sequence: CDR1 MNHEY, CDR2 SVGAGI. Trimming took off 5 bases at V and 3 bases at J, with 20 bases between the two ends. The CDR3 covers 16 residues. The CDR3 loop is CASSTRGAPHYYEQYF. The CDR3 DNA reads as TGTGCCAGCAGTACCCGAGGGGCCCCCCACTACTACGAGCAGTACTTC.

This clonotype occurred a few times. The chain has TRBV7-2 and TRBJ1-2; maybe TRBD1 (6 bases). Trimming removed 5 bases from V and 10 bases from J, with 14 bases in between. The germline CDR1 and CDR2 sequences are SGHTA and FQGNSA. The CDR3 is 12 amino acids. The DNA for the CDR3 is TGTGCCAGCAGCGCCAGGGGAAACCTCTACACCTTC. This codes for CASSARGNLYTF.

DNA of the CDR3: TGCGCCAGCAGCCCAACGCCCGGGGGGCCCGAGCAGTACTTC. It codes for CASSPTPGGPEQYF. The chain links TRBV4-3 to TRBJ2-7; the D gene is possibly TRBD2 (7 bases). V lost 4 bases to trimming and J lost 6 bases, with 16 bases between them. The germline gives CDR1 LGHNA, CDR2 YSLEER. The CDR3 loop spans 14 amino acids.

This clonotype was found once. This chain connects TRBV7-6 to TRBJ2-2, with 12 bases fitting TRBD2. Looked up from germline, CDR1 is SGHVS and CDR2 is FNYEAQ. CDR3 length: 15 residues. The junction had 7 bases not matched to a gene; V was cut back by 4 bases and J by 10 bases. The CDR3 loop reads CASSYELAGGSELFF. In DNA, the CDR3 is TGTGCCAGCAGCTACGAACTAGCGGGGGGCTCGGAGCTGTTTTTT.

This sequence joins TRBV12-3 or TRBV12-4 and TRBJ2-7; 8 bases match TRBD1. Losses at the gene ends were 4 bases for V and 1 base for J; bases not matched to a gene: 6. The CDR3 totals 15 residues. The CDR3 sequence is CASSSRGQASYEQYF. The CDR3 DNA reads as TGTGCCAGCAGTTCAAGGGGACAGGCTTCCTACGAGCAGTACTTC.

There are a few counts of this clonotype. The chain employs TRBV5-1 and TRBJ2-7; D is unclear. This CDR3 region has 12 residues. Germline CDR1 and CDR2: SGHRS and YFSETQ. The ends were cut back, 4 bases at V and 3 bases at J, with 8 bases in the middle. The chain's CDR3 is CASSTTNYEQYF. CDR3 nucleotide sequence: TGCGCCAGCAGCACGACAAACTACGAGCAGTACTTC.